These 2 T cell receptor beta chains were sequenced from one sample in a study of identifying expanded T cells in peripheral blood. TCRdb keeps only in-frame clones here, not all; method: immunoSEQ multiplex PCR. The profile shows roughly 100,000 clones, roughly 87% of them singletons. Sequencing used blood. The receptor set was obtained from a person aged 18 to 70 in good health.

The CDR3 protein is CASSFRYSNYGYTF. CDR3 bases: TGTGCCAGCAGTTTCCGCTACAGCAACTATGGCTACACCTTC. The V and J genes are TRBV6-5 and TRBJ1-2; D not certain. V gave up 4 bases and J gave up 2 bases, with 11 bases separating them. There are 14 residues in the CDR3. Germline CDR1 MNHEY, CDR2 SVGAGI.

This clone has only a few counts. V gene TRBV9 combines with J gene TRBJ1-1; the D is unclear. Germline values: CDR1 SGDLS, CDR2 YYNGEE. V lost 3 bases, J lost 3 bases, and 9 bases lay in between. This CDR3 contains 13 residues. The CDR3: CASSGFGDTEAFF. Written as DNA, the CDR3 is TGTGCCAGCAGCGGGTTTGGAGACACTGAAGCTTTCTTT.